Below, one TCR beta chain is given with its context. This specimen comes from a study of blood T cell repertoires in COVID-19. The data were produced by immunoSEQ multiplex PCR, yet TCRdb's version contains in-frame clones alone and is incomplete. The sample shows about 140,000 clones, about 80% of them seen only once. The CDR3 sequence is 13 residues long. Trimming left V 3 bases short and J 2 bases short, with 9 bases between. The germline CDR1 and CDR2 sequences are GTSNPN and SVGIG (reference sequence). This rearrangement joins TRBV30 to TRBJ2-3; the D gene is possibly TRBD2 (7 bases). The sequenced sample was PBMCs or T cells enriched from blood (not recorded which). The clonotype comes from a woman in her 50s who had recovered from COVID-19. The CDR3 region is CAWSGGHTDTQYF. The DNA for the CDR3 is TGTGCCTGGAGCGGGGGGCACACAGATACGCAGTATTTT.